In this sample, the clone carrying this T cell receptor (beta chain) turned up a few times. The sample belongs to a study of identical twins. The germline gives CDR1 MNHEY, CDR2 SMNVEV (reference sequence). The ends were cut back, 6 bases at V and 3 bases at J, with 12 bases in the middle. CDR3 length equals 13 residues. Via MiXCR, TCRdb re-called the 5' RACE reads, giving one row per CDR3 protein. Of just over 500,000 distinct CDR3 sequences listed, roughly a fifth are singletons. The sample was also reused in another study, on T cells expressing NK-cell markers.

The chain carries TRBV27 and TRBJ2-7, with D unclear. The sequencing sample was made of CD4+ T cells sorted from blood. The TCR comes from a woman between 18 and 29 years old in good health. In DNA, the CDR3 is TGTGCCAGCAGGAGGACGCCGTACTACGAGCAGTACTTC. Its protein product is CASRRTPYYEQYF.